Shown below are 14 T cell receptor beta chains from a single sample sequenced in a study of T cell changes during pregnancy in multiple sclerosis (dated by TCRdb to 2018 to 2020). Library method: the immunoSEQ multiplex PCR assay. Held by TCRdb, this immuneACCESS table contains in-frame sequences only and omits some clones. Under half of the omission traces to an unresolved V gene where checked; the cause of the rest is unknown. The sample records about 66,000 clones, 91% of which are singletons. Roughly 5.7% of the sample is in the top ten clones. Sequencing was performed on CD8+ T cells from peripheral blood mononuclear cells, taken before pregnancy. Source of these receptors: a female donor with multiple sclerosis, enrolled in a pregnancy study.

The V gene is TRBV19, the J gene TRBJ1-1, with D possibly TRBD1 on 5 matching bases. V lost 5 bases, J lost 5 bases, and 12 bases lay in between. This CDR3 comprises 13 residues. Germline V CDR1 and CDR2: LNHDA, SQIVND (reference sequence). The CDR3 DNA is TGTGCCAGTAGTTTAGGAAGGGGAACTGAAGCTTTCTTT. It translates to CASSLGRGTEAFF.

The CDR3 spells CASSLGHPTGFGGELFF. For the CDR3, the DNA is TGTGCCAGCAGCTTAGGCCACCCGACAGGGTTTGGCGGGGAGCTGTTTTTT. The V gene is TRBV7-8, the J gene TRBJ2-2; 7 bases fit TRBD1. Trimming took 1 base from V and 7 from J; bases not matched to a gene: 12. In germline, CDR1 is SGHVS, CDR2 FQNEAQ. This CDR3 has 17 amino acids.

This chain joins TRBV6-9 and TRBJ2-7, with 8 nucleotides matching TRBD2. Germline CDR1 reads MNHGY; CDR2 reads SVAAGI. This CDR3 has 20 residues. Unmatched junction bases numbered 18, after V lost 2 bases and J lost 0 bases. CDR3 in amino acids: CASSYPLGEPGLVYSYEQYF. The CDR3 bases are TGTGCCAGCAGTTATCCGTTGGGAGAACCGGGACTAGTGTACTCCTACGAGCAGTACTTC.

This clone was observed at least ten times. The J gene is TRBJ2-7, the V gene TRBV4-1; the D gene is possibly TRBD1 (5 bases). The ends were cut back, 0 bases at V and 12 bases at J, with 15 bases in the middle. The CDR3 sequence is 13 residues long. The germline V gene has CDR1 MGHRA and CDR2 YSYEKL. This chain's CDR3 is CASSQEPPGPSYF. The DNA for the CDR3 is TGCGCCAGCAGCCAAGAGCCCCCAGGGCCCTCGTACTTC.

The V and J genes are TRBV5-8 and TRBJ1-2; maybe TRBD1 (6 bases). The ends were cut back, 1 base at V and 7 bases at J, with 17 bases in the middle. Germline CDR1 is SGHTS and CDR2 is YDEGEE. This CDR3 spans 15 amino acids. CDR3 amino acids: CASSLSKGGGSGYTF. CDR3 in DNA: TGTGCCAGCAGCTTGTCGAAGGGGGGGGGATCTGGCTACACCTTC.

The chain has TRBV15 and TRBJ1-2; D might be TRBD1 (5 bases). This CDR3 region has 17 residues. From germline, CDR1 is LNHNV and CDR2 YYDKDF (reference sequence). V was shortened by 0 bases and J by 6 bases, with 20 bases between the two germline ends. CDR3 in DNA: TGTGCCACCAGCAGAGATAGGGTGACAGTCAGAAGGGATGGCTACACCTTC. Translation gives CATSRDRVTVRRDGYTF.

The CDR3 spells CASSSPTSAYEQYF. CDR3 nucleotides: TGTGCCAGCAGCTCGCCCACTTCGGCCTACGAGCAGTACTTC. V usage is TRBV7-9 and J usage is TRBJ2-7; no reliable D call. The V end was cut by 4 bases, the J end by 2 bases, with 12 bases between. CDR3 length: 14 residues. Germline V lookup: CDR1 SEHNR, CDR2 FQNEAQ (reference sequence). The full variable domain, completed using reference TRBV7-9 and TRBJ2-7, is DTGVSQNPRHKITKRGQNVTFRCDPISEHNRLYWYRQTLGQGPEFLTYFQNEAQLEKSRLLSDRFSAERPKGSFSTLEIQRTEQGDSAMYLCASSSPTSAYEQYFGPGTRLTVT.

The CDR3, as DNA: TGTGCCAGCAGCGTAGGCGGATCAACTAATGAAAAACTGTTTTTT. Translated: CASSVGGSTNEKLFF. The chain combines TRBV9 with TRBJ1-4; D remains ambiguous. There are 15 residues in the CDR3. V was shortened by 0 bases and J by 0 bases, with 6 bases between the two germline ends. Germline CDR1 and CDR2: SGDLS and YYNGEE.

In its sample, this clone was seen once. J is TRBJ1-1 and V is TRBV6-6, with 7 bases identical to TRBD1. The CDR3 length is 13 residues. In germline, CDR1 is MNHNY, CDR2 SVGAGI (reference sequence). The V segment lost 5 bases and the J segment 4 bases; nucleotides outside the gene matches: 4. The CDR3 DNA sequence: TGTGCCAGCAGTCTTGACAGGGTCACTGAAGCTTTCTTT. It specifies CASSLDRVTEAFF.

The genes are TRBV2 and TRBJ2-1; tentative D call: TRBD2 (6 bases). Germline-derived CDR1 and CDR2 are SNHLY and FYNNEI. Trimming stripped 11 bases from V and 10 bases from J, with 18 bases between. CDR3 size: 12 residues. CDR3 nucleotide sequence: TGTGCCGCCATTAGCGGAAAGGGGGAGCAGTTCTTC. This encodes CAAISGKGEQFF. Variable domain in full (rest from reference TRBV2 and TRBJ2-1): EPEVTQTPSHQVTQMGQEVILRCVPISNHLYFYWYRQILGQKVEFLVSFYNNEISEKSEIFDDQFSVERPDGSNFTLKIRSTKLEDSAMYFCAAISGKGEQFFGPGTRLTVL.

This rearrangement joins TRBV5-6 to TRBJ2-1; D not certain. Germline V lookup: CDR1 SGHDT, CDR2 YYEEEE. CDR3 length: 13 amino acids. Between the trimmed V and J ends, which lost 0 bases and 5 bases, there was a span of 6 bases. The CDR3 DNA sequence: TGTGCCAGCAGCTTGGAGTACAACAATGAGCAGTTCTTC. Amino acid sequence: CASSLEYNNEQFF.

V and J are TRBV10-3 and TRBJ2-7; no clear D. The V end lost 5 bases, the J end lost 4 bases, and 12 bases lay between the germline ends. In germline, CDR1 is ENHRY, CDR2 SYGVKD. This CDR3 region has 13 residues. The CDR3 spells CAISYSPGYEQYF. In nucleotides, the CDR3 is TGTGCCATCAGTTACTCCCCCGGGTACGAGCAGTACTTC.

The J gene is TRBJ1-5, the V gene TRBV5-6; no reliable D call. This CDR3 spans 13 amino acids. Germline V CDR1 and CDR2: SGHDT, YYEEEE. The V end lost 2 bases, the J end lost 1 base, and 4 bases lay between the germline ends. CDR3 in DNA: TGTGCCAGCAGCTTTGGCAGCAATCAGCCCCAGCATTTT. This encodes CASSFGSNQPQHF. The whole variable domain, remainder taken from reference TRBV5-6 and TRBJ1-5, is DAGVTQSPTHLIKTRGQQVTLRCSPKSGHDTVSWYQQALGQGPQFIFQYYEEEERQRGNFPDRFSGHQFPNYSSELNVNALLLGDSALYLCASSFGSNQPQHFGDGTRLSIL.

This chain joins TRBV13 and TRBJ1-3; 7 bases are a match to TRBD1. The V and J ends lost 5 bases and 3 bases, in that order; junction bases with no gene match: 7. The germline V gene encodes CDR1 PRHDT and CDR2 FYEKMQ (reference sequence). The CDR3 consists of 15 residues. For the CDR3, the DNA is TGTGCCAGCAGCGAAGCCGGGACAGTTGGAAACACCATATATTTT. Translating gives CASSEAGTVGNTIYF.